Listed below are T cell receptor beta chains from one sample, sequenced in a study of blood T cells in healthy people across ages. MiXCR was run by TCRdb on the 5' RACE reads, yielding one entry per CDR3 protein. The data show about 1.8 million distinct CDR3 sequences, around half seen once. Sequenced: blood. The receptors stem from a woman aged 35 to 49 in good health. Both conserved end residues are part of each CDR3. A D gene is named only where the DNA matches it firmly. The size entry is marked missing in some rows and otherwise reads once, few, many or a size class.

J,D,V,size,CDR3,DNA
TRBJ2-5,.,TRBV10-3,.,CAISEGDPGETQYF,TGTGCCATCAGCGAAGGGGACCCCGGAGAGACCCAGTACTTC
TRBJ1-2,.,TRBV6-1,.,CASKRQTPSSGGYTF,TGTGCCAGCAAACGGCAGACCCCCTCTTCGGGGGGCTACACCTTC
TRBJ1-2,TRBD1,TRBV7-2,.,CASSLAGQGYSYGYTF,TGTGCCAGCAGCTTAGCGGGACAGGGGTACTCCTATGGCTACACCTTC
TRBJ1-1,.,TRBV4-3,.,CASSQSRGTEAFF,TGCGCCAGCAGCCAGTCGAGGGGCACTGAAGCTTTCTTT
TRBJ2-6,.,TRBV29-1,.,CSVGAMGAGANVLTF,TGCAGCGTTGGGGCAATGGGCGCTGGGGCCAACGTCCTGACTTTC
TRBJ2-3,TRBD2,TRBV9,few,CASSVGGLASGADTQYF,TGTGCCAGCAGCGTAGGAGGACTAGCTAGCGGGGCGGATACGCAGTATTTT
TRBJ2-7,TRBD1,TRBV6-2/TRBV6-3,few,CASRPGQGERNEQYF,TGTGCCAGCAGACCCGGACAGGGGGAAAGGAACGAGCAGTACTTC
TRBJ1-5,TRBD1,TRBV28,once,CASSLWSGGPGNQPQHF,TGTGCCAGCAGTTTATGGTCAGGGGGACCGGGCAATCAGCCCCAGCATTTT
TRBJ2-7,.,TRBV7-2,few,CASSQLATYEQYF,TGTGCCAGCAGCCAATTAGCGACCTACGAGCAGTACTTC
TRBJ2-1,TRBD2,TRBV12-3/TRBV12-4,.,CASSFPTGTSGGNEQFF,TGTGCCAGCAGTTTCCCTACCGGGACTAGCGGGGGGAATGAGCAGTTCTTC
TRBJ2-1,TRBD2,TRBV6-2/TRBV6-3,.,CASSYSGLPYYNEQFF,TGTGCCAGCAGTTATAGCGGGCTCCCATACTACAATGAGCAGTTCTTC
TRBJ2-3,TRBD2,TRBV5-6,.,CASSFLAGGPEGTDTQYF,TGTGCCAGCAGCTTTCTAGCGGGGGGTCCGGAGGGCACAGATACGCAGTATTTT
TRBJ2-3,.,TRBV14,.,CASSQERVASGLDTQYF,TGTGCCAGCAGCCAAGAGAGGGTTGCTTCGGGTTTGGATACGCAGTATTTT
TRBJ2-5,.,TRBV9,few,CASSVDKGSETQYF,TGTGCCAGCAGCGTAGATAAGGGTTCGGAGACCCAGTACTTC
TRBJ1-2,.,TRBV4-3,.,CASSQTEGVGGYTF,TGCGCCAGCAGCCAAACAGAAGGGGTGGGTGGCTACACCTTC
TRBJ2-1,.,TRBV6-5,.,CASSPGKSETQFF,TGTGCCAGCAGTCCCGGGAAATCGGAGACCCAGTTCTTC
TRBJ1-2,TRBD1,TRBV12-3/TRBV12-4,.,CASSFTPRGMYGYTF,TGTGCCAGCAGCTTTACTCCCAGGGGGATGTATGGCTACACCTTC
TRBJ2-5,.,TRBV6-6,few,CASSYIFSGTQYF,TGTGCCAGCAGTTATATCTTCAGCGGGACCCAGTACTTC
TRBJ2-6,.,TRBV7-9,.,CASSRRAEGANVLTF,TGTGCCAGCAGCCGGAGGGCGGAAGGGGCCAACGTCCTGACTTTC
TRBJ1-2,.,TRBV7-2,few,CASSADGDYGYTF,TGTGCCAGCAGCGCGGACGGAGACTATGGCTACACCTTC
TRBJ2-1,TRBD2,TRBV25-1,few,CASSDPEGGGGAYNEQFF,TGTGCCAGCAGTGACCCCGAAGGTGGCGGGGGGGCCTACAATGAGCAGTTCTTC
TRBJ2-1,TRBD1,TRBV7-9,few,CASSYQQGLSSYNEQFF,TGTGCCAGCAGCTACCAACAGGGGCTCAGCTCCTACAATGAGCAGTTCTTC
TRBJ2-1,.,TRBV4-3,.,CASSQEWAGLHNEQFF,TGCGCCAGCAGCCAAGAATGGGCAGGACTTCACAATGAGCAGTTCTTC
TRBJ2-5,.,TRBV10-3,few,CAIRQPTQETQYF,TGTGCCATCAGACAACCGACCCAAGAGACCCAGTACTTC
TRBJ2-5,.,TRBV5-5,.,CASSKSNEETQYF,TGTGCCAGCAGCAAGTCTAATGAAGAGACCCAGTACTTC
TRBJ2-3,.,TRBV7-2,.,CASSLASTGHWGDTQYF,TGTGCCAGCAGCCTCGCCTCGACGGGACATTGGGGAGATACGCAGTATTTT
TRBJ2-7,TRBD1,TRBV4-3,.,CASSQRTGQGYEQYF,TGCGCCAGCAGCCAACGGACGGGACAGGGCTACGAGCAGTACTTC
TRBJ2-1,TRBD2,TRBV6-5,.,CASSSLSGEIYNEQFF,TGTGCCAGCAGTTCCCTTAGCGGGGAGATTTACAATGAGCAGTTCTTC
TRBJ1-2,.,TRBV7-2,.,CASSLEAGTYGYTF,TGTGCCAGCAGCTTAGAGGCAGGGACCTATGGCTACACCTTC
TRBJ2-5,TRBD2,TRBV6-5,few,CATKGRAPAETQYF,TGTGCCACCAAAGGGAGGGCACCGGCGGAGACCCAGTACTTC
TRBJ1-5,.,TRBV19,once,CASSTYRVGGNQPQHF,TGTGCCAGTAGTACATACAGGGTGGGGGGCAATCAGCCCCAGCATTTT
TRBJ1-2,TRBD1,TRBV20-1,once,CSARDLAGGRGYTF,TGCAGTGCTAGAGATCTCGCAGGGGGAAGGGGCTACACCTTC
TRBJ2-3,.,TRBV29-1,few,CSVEDLGSPSTDTQYF,TGCAGCGTTGAAGATCTTGGTTCACCTAGCACAGATACGCAGTATTTT
TRBJ2-1,TRBD2,TRBV5-5,few,CASSLGLAVGDEQFF,TGTGCCAGCAGCCTGGGTCTAGCGGTGGGCGATGAGCAGTTCTTC
TRBJ2-3,TRBD1,TRBV20-1,.,CSARGQPGTDTQYF,TGCAGTGCTAGGGGACAGCCCGGGACAGATACGCAGTATTTT
TRBJ2-1,.,TRBV6-5,.,CASSLRAGREQFF,TGTGCCAGCAGTCTACGCGCGGGTCGGGAGCAGTTCTTC
TRBJ2-7,TRBD1,TRBV20-1,.,CSAGGQGFGEQYF,TGCAGTGCTGGGGGACAGGGATTTGGCGAGCAGTACTTC
TRBJ2-3,TRBD2,TRBV29-1,few,CSGTIPSGFTDTQYF,TGCAGCGGGACCATTCCTAGCGGCTTCACAGATACGCAGTATTTT
TRBJ2-2,.,TRBV5-1,.,CASSSSDRTGELFF,TGCGCCAGCAGCTCGTCGGACCGCACCGGGGAGCTGTTTTTT
TRBJ2-1,TRBD2,TRBV4-1,.,CASSQEGTSGGWEQFF,TGCGCCAGCAGCCAAGAAGGGACTAGCGGGGGATGGGAGCAGTTCTTC
TRBJ1-2,.,TRBV5-1,.,CASSSVGTFNYGYTF,TGCGCCAGCAGCTCGGTTGGGACATTCAACTATGGCTACACCTTC
TRBJ2-3,.,TRBV27,.,CASSYRAITDTQYF,TGTGCCAGCAGTTACCGAGCTATCACAGATACGCAGTATTTT
TRBJ2-5,.,TRBV27,.,CASSFGRFLQETQYF,TGTGCCAGCAGTTTCGGACGATTTCTCCAAGAGACCCAGTACTTC
TRBJ1-2,.,TRBV6-6,.,CASSPPPNTIYGYTF,TGTGCCAGCAGTCCTCCTCCGAATACAATTTATGGCTACACCTTC
TRBJ2-3,.,TRBV2,once,CASRAHGTDTQYF,TGTGCCAGCAGAGCCCACGGCACAGATACGCAGTATTTT
TRBJ2-5,TRBD2,TRBV20-1,.,CSAETSGEETQYF,TGCAGTGCTGAGACTAGCGGCGAAGAGACCCAGTACTTC
TRBJ2-3,.,TRBV4-3,few,CASSQDRGTLLADTQYF,TGCGCCAGCAGCCAAGATCGGGGGACCCTCTTGGCAGATACGCAGTATTTT
TRBJ2-5,.,TRBV28,.,CASSSGRARQYF,TGTGCCAGCAGCTCGGGCAGGGCTCGACAGTACTTC
TRBJ2-1,.,TRBV12-3/TRBV12-4,many,CASSPGDNEQFF,TGTGCCAGCAGTCCCGGGGACAATGAGCAGTTCTTC
TRBJ2-4,TRBD2,TRBV29-1,once,CRVERERASGVLAKNIQYF,TGCAGAGTCGAGAGGGAAAGGGCTAGCGGGGTTCTAGCCAAAAACATTCAGTACTTC
TRBJ2-7,.,TRBV4-2,many,CASSQGRGTYEQYF,TGTGCCAGCAGCCAGGGACGAGGAACCTACGAGCAGTACTTC